This T cell receptor beta chain was found in a study of cytomegalovirus exposure and HLA in healthy donors. The study, taken as a whole, reports: It is likely that the observed cluster of highly shared sequence variants was a sequencing artifact. Researchers counted around 180 TCR beta chains as cytomegalovirus-associated. The authors assumed roughly uniform sequencing depth across donors for presence/absence analyses.

Vbeta (60) and Jbeta (13) primers were used in the PCR. Only in-frame clones appear in the TCRdb table, and some are missing; sequencing was by immunoSEQ multiplex PCR. This sample yields about 160,000 clones, of which 70% to 80% are seen a single time; approximately 1% belongs to the top ten. As regards this clone: Its antigen is as yet unknown.

J lost 6 bases, V lost 5 bases, and 5 bases had no gene match. CDR1 is PRHDT, CDR2 FYEKMQ, per germline (reference sequence). The CDR3 loop spans 13 amino acids. The origin of this receptor is a woman aged 40 to 50 in good health and CMV-seronegative. The rearrangement links TRBV13 to TRBJ1-2; TRBD1 aligns across 8 bases. The sequenced sample consisted of PBMCs. This CDR3 reads CASSPQGGHGYTF. In DNA, the CDR3 is TGTGCCAGCAGCCCACAGGGGGGCCATGGCTACACCTTC. The entire variable domain, with the rest obtained from reference TRBV13 and TRBJ1-2, is as follows: AAGVIQSPRHLIKEKRETATLKCYPIPRHDTVYWYQQGPGQDPQFLISFYEKMQSDKGSIPDRFSAQQFSDYHSELNMSSLELGDSALYFCASSPQGGHGYTFGSGTRLTVV.